This TCR beta chain was captured in a study of blood T cell repertoires in COVID-19. Study background: Samples came from the United States, Italy and Spain, spanning acute and convalescent COVID-19.

The germline CDR1 and CDR2 sequences are SGHVS and FQNEAQ. The CDR3 loop spans 11 amino acids. Between the trimmed V and J ends, which lost 5 bases and 5 bases, there was a span of 6 bases. This table comes from immunoSEQ multiplex PCR, and its TCRdb copy is limited to in-frame clones, with some not included. Of about 180,000 clones listed, roughly 85% are singletons. The chain links TRBV7-8 to TRBJ2-5; D is unresolved. The sequencing sample was made of peripheral blood. The receptor comes from a man aged 45-60 years with active or convalescent COVID-19. The CDR3 reads CASSPGETQYF. CDR3 bases: TGTGCCAGCAGCCCCGGGGAGACCCAGTACTTC.